Shown below are 29 T cell receptor beta chains from a single sample sequenced in a study of cytomegalovirus exposure and HLA in healthy donors. Amplification used 60 Vbeta primers and 13 Jbeta primers. Repertoires were generated with immunoSEQ multiplex PCR, while TCRdb's copy carries only in-frame clones and drops some. The data contain roughly 110,000 clones, 74% of them singletons. Sequencing was done on a sample of PBMCs. These receptors all stem from a man in his thirties or forties in good health and CMV-seropositive.

This clone was detected a few times. The chain joins TRBV6-4 to TRBJ1-1, with 7 bases identical to TRBD1. The J segment lost 4 bases and the V segment lost 4 bases, leaving 6 bases of the junction unmatched. The CDR3 loop spans 14 amino acids. Germline loops: CDR1 MRHNA, CDR2 SNTAGT. The chain's CDR3 is CASSVETGSTEAFF. The CDR3 DNA is TGTGCCAGCAGTGTTGAGACAGGGAGCACTGAAGCTTTCTTT.

V gene TRBV29-1 combines with J gene TRBJ2-7, with 7 bases fitting TRBD1. The CDR3 totals 12 residues. Trimming at V came to 4 bases and at J to 5 bases, leaving 5 bases not matched to a gene. Germline CDR1 SQVTM, CDR2 ANQGSEA. In nucleotides, the CDR3 is TGCAGCGTTGGAACAGGGGAGCACGAGCAGTACTTC. The encoded protein is CSVGTGEHEQYF.

The chain links TRBV6-1 to TRBJ2-7, with a tentative D call TRBD2 (6 bases). The CDR3 totals 13 residues. V dropped 7 bases and J dropped 1 base, with 11 bases sitting between them. CDR1 MNHNS and CDR2 SASEGT come from the germline V gene. CDR3 DNA: TGTGCCAGCATCTTGGGGGGTTCCTACGAGCAGTACTTC. Translation: CASILGGSYEQYF.

The chain has TRBV7-2 and TRBJ1-5, with D possibly matching TRBD1 (6 bases). Germline CDR1 is SGHTA and CDR2 is FQGNSA. The V gene lost 4 bases and the J gene lost 5 bases, with 9 bases spanning the gap. This CDR3 has 13 amino acids. CDR3 DNA: TGTGCCAGCAGCTACAAGGGGGATCAGCCCCAGCATTTT. Translated: CASSYKGDQPQHF.

The CDR3 DNA reads TGTGCCAGTAGTTCGACAGGGGATTATGGCTACACCTTC. Protein product: CASSSTGDYGYTF. V is TRBV19 and J is TRBJ1-2, with 8 positions matching TRBD1. This CDR3 contains 13 residues. V shed 5 bases and J 5 bases; nucleotides not matched to a gene: 4. The germline CDR1 and CDR2 sequences are LNHDA and SQIVND (reference sequence).

The chain carries TRBV2 and TRBJ1-3; 7 nucleotides line up with TRBD1. This CDR3 spans 14 amino acids. The V segment lost 6 bases and the J segment 5 bases; nucleotides outside the gene matches: 7. Germline V gives CDR1 SNHLY, CDR2 FYNNEI. The CDR3 region has the DNA TGTGCCAGCAGCTTTCGGGACAGCCGAAACACCATATATTTT. Its translation is CASSFRDSRNTIYF. Full variable domain (missing parts from reference TRBV2 and TRBJ1-3): EPEVTQTPSHQVTQMGQEVILRCVPISNHLYFYWYRQILGQKVEFLVSFYNNEISEKSEIFDDQFSVERPDGSNFTLKIRSTKLEDSAMYFCASSFRDSRNTIYFGEGSWLTVV.

The chain recombines TRBV19 with TRBJ2-3, with 10 bases that match TRBD2. This CDR3 has 15 amino acids. The V and J ends lost 6 bases and 2 bases, in that order; junction bases with no gene match: 5. Germline lookup yields CDR1 LNHDA and CDR2 SQIVND (reference sequence). The CDR3 nucleotides are TGTGCCAGTAGGAGCGGGGGGGCGTTCACAGATACGCAGTATTTT. It encodes CASRSGGAFTDTQYF.

This rearrangement joins TRBV30 to TRBJ2-1; 12 bases match TRBD1. CDR3 length: 14 residues. Germline assignment: CDR1 GTSNPN and CDR2 SVGIG (reference sequence). After removal of 1 base from V and 9 bases from J, the junction contained 4 bases not matched to a gene. CDR3 sequence (DNA): TGTGCCTGGAGTGAGGGACAGGGGGCCGGTGAGCAGTTCTTC. Translating it yields CAWSEGQGAGEQFF.

The chain joins TRBV5-1 to TRBJ1-1; 10 positions match TRBD1. V lost 4 bases to trimming and J lost 0 bases; unmatched junction nucleotides: 9. Germline V gene data show CDR1 as SGHRS and CDR2 as YFSETQ. The CDR3 extends over 17 amino acids. The CDR3 reads CASSGGTGANMNTEAFF. The CDR3 DNA reads TGCGCCAGCAGCGGCGGGACAGGGGCGAATATGAACACTGAAGCTTTCTTT.

V is TRBV7-9 and J is TRBJ2-6; TRBD2 agrees at 8 bases. Germline trimming cut 8 bases from V and 2 bases from J; bases unmatched to any gene: 14. Germline V lookup: CDR1 SEHNR, CDR2 FQNEAQ (reference sequence). There are 18 residues in the CDR3. CDR3 sequence reads: CASSPIRGGPPGANVLTF. CDR3 sequence (DNA): TGTGCCAGCTCACCTATACGGGGGGGCCCCCCTGGGGCCAACGTCCTGACTTTC. The variable domain in full, completed from reference TRBV7-9 and TRBJ2-6, reads DTGVSQNPRHKITKRGQNVTFRCDPISEHNRLYWYRQTLGQGPEFLTYFQNEAQLEKSRLLSDRFSAERPKGSFSTLEIQRTEQGDSAMYLCASSPIRGGPPGANVLTFGAGSRLTVL.

This chain uses TRBV7-3 with TRBJ1-1, with TRBD1 as a possible D gene (6 bases). The CDR3 length is 15 residues. The V end was cut by 5 bases, the J end by 4 bases, with 17 bases between. Germline loops: CDR1 SGHTA, CDR2 FQGTGA. CDR3 in amino acids: CASSPGRGRGTEAFF. The CDR3 DNA sequence: TGTGCCAGCAGCCCAGGCAGGGGAAGAGGCACTGAAGCTTTCTTT.

The chain recombines TRBV5-1 with TRBJ2-3; perhaps TRBD2 as D (5 bases). Germline CDR1 and CDR2: SGHRS and YFSETQ. The CDR3 has 16 amino acids. The V and J ends lost 1 base and 0 bases respectively, with 12 bases between them. In DNA form, the CDR3 reads TGCGCCAGCAGCTTGCTCCCAGCGGCTAGCACAGATACGCAGTATTTT. It specifies CASSLLPAASTDTQYF.

J is TRBJ2-2 and V is TRBV28; TRBD1 agrees at 7 bases. The J segment lost 3 bases and the V segment lost 4 bases, leaving 23 bases of the junction unmatched. Germline CDR1 reads MDHEN; CDR2 reads SYDVKM. This CDR3 is 21 amino acids long. CDR3: CASSSLGSGGQLHQDTGELFF. The DNA of the CDR3 is TGTGCCAGCAGTTCGTTAGGCTCAGGGGGACAGTTGCACCAGGACACCGGGGAGCTGTTTTTT. The variable domain in full, completed from reference TRBV28 and TRBJ2-2, reads DVKVTQSSRYLVKRTGEKVFLECVQDMDHENMFWYRQDPGLGLRLIYFSYDVKMKEKGDIPEGYSVSREKKERFSLILESASTNQTSMYLCASSSLGSGGQLHQDTGELFFGEGSRLTVL.

In DNA form, the CDR3 reads TGTGCCAGCAGTACCGGGACAGCCTACAATGAGCAGTTCTTC. This codes for CASSTGTAYNEQFF. The chain carries TRBV6-5 and TRBJ2-1; 7 bases agree with TRBD1. Germline CDR1 is MNHEY and CDR2 is SVGAGI. This CDR3 spans 14 amino acids. V lost 5 bases to trimming and J lost 2 bases; unmatched junction nucleotides: 3.

V gene TRBV30 combines with J gene TRBJ1-2; 10 positions agree with TRBD1. This CDR3 is built from 13 residues. Germline CDR1 is GTSNPN and CDR2 is SVGIG (reference sequence). The J segment lost 8 bases and the V segment lost 2 bases, leaving 5 bases of the junction unmatched. CDR3 DNA: TGTGCCTGGAGTAGGGACAGGGGTGGCGGCTACACCTTC. It specifies CAWSRDRGGGYTF.

The rearrangement uses TRBV6-6 and TRBJ1-6; the D is unclear. Trimming left V 2 bases short and J 9 bases short, with 5 bases between. The CDR3 sequence is 12 residues long. CDR1 and CDR2 (germline): MNHNY, SVGAGI (reference sequence). DNA of the CDR3: TGTGCCAGCAGTTACGCCGGTTCACCCCTCCACTTT. Protein sequence: CASSYAGSPLHF.

This clone appeared a few times. This rearrangement joins TRBV28 to TRBJ1-1; tentatively, D is TRBD1 (6 bases). The CDR3 has 11 amino acids. CDR1 and CDR2 (germline): MDHEN, SYDVKM. With 10 bases removed from V and 13 bases from J, the gap between germline ends came to 19 bases. Here the CDR3 reads CATLAGGRVFF. The CDR3 DNA is TGTGCCACCCTCGCCGGGGGGCGAGTTTTCTTT.

The V and J genes are TRBV29-1 and TRBJ1-2, with 11 positions matching TRBD1. The CDR3 is 12 residues long. Germline CDR1 is SQVTM and CDR2 is ANQGSEA. Trimming took 7 bases from V and 5 from J; bases not matched to a gene: 3. The CDR3 protein is CSAGQGAYGYTF. The CDR3 nucleotides read TGCAGCGCCGGACAGGGGGCGTATGGCTACACCTTC.

The chain combines TRBV6-6 with TRBJ1-2, with 8 bases aligning to TRBD1. V shed 2 bases, J shed 6 bases, and the junction held 8 bases outside the gene matches. Looked up from germline, CDR1 is MNHNY and CDR2 is SVGAGI (reference sequence). CDR3 length: 15 amino acids. The CDR3 DNA reads as TGTGCCAGCAGTTACCCTGGCCAGGGGGCGGATGGCTACACCTTC. It codes for CASSYPGQGADGYTF.

The chain is built from TRBV4-2 and TRBJ1-2; D gene ambiguous. The length of the CDR3 is 14 residues. Germline CDR1 reads LGHNA; CDR2 reads YNFKEQ. V lost 1 base, J lost 2 bases, and 8 bases lay in between. The CDR3 loop reads CASSQGTGNYGYTF. In nucleotides, the CDR3 is TGTGCCAGCAGCCAAGGGACGGGGAACTATGGCTACACCTTC.

This clone was seen a few times. This chain connects TRBV29-1 to TRBJ1-4; the D is unclear. V dropped 3 bases and J dropped 0 bases, with 5 bases sitting between them. The germline V gene encodes CDR1 SQVTM and CDR2 ANQGSEA. CDR3 size: 13 residues. The CDR3 sequence is CSVESATNEKLFF. The CDR3 region has the DNA TGCAGCGTTGAGAGCGCAACTAATGAAAAACTGTTTTTT.

The chain carries TRBV2 and TRBJ1-1; D gene ambiguous. The CDR3 is 15 residues long. Trimming took off 6 bases at V and 6 bases at J, with 20 bases between the two ends. Germline values: CDR1 SNHLY, CDR2 FYNNEI. The CDR3 region is CASRGLRGRKAEAFF. CDR3 sequence (DNA): TGTGCCAGCAGGGGGTTGCGGGGTAGGAAGGCTGAAGCTTTCTTT.

This chain connects TRBV4-3 to TRBJ2-3, with 7 bases identical to TRBD1. V trimming: 4 bases; J trimming: 4 bases; junction bases outside the gene matches: 14. Germline V gene sequence: CDR1 LGHNA, CDR2 YSLEER. The CDR3 has 17 residues. The CDR3 coding sequence is TGCGCCAGCAGCCTTGTCAAGGGACAGCAACTTCCAGATACGCAGTATTTT. Its protein product is CASSLVKGQQLPDTQYF.

The CDR3 loop reads CASSLGGGTTDTQYF. CDR3 nucleotide sequence: TGTGCCAGCAGCTTGGGCGGGGGGACCACAGATACGCAGTATTTT. The chain uses TRBV5-4 and TRBJ2-3; 8 nucleotides agree with TRBD2. V lost 0 bases to trimming and J lost 2 bases; unmatched junction nucleotides: 2. CDR3 size: 15 residues. CDR1 SGHNT and CDR2 YYREEE come from the germline V gene (reference sequence). Based on the CDR3 plus reference TRBV5-4 and TRBJ2-3, the full variable domain is ETGVTQSPTHLIKTRGQQVTLRCSSQSGHNTVSWYQQALGQGPQFIFQYYREEENGRGNFPPRFSGLQFPNYSSELNVNALELDDSALYLCASSLGGGTTDTQYFGPGTRLTVL.

V and J are TRBV6-1 and TRBJ2-1, with D hard to call. The germline V gene has CDR1 MNHNS and CDR2 SASEGT. The germline V and J ends were trimmed by 6 bases and 0 bases, with 9 bases remaining between them. The CDR3 contains 14 residues. The CDR3: CASRLADSYNEQFF. For the CDR3, the DNA is TGTGCCAGCAGGCTGGCAGACTCCTACAATGAGCAGTTCTTC.

Note on this clone: The junction shows a germline mismatch at one end, possibly a read error. The chain is built from TRBV7-9 and TRBJ2-3; 8 bases line up with TRBD2. The CDR3 spans 11 residues. The germline CDR1 and CDR2 sequences are SEHNR and FQNEAQ (reference sequence). The CDR3 DNA sequence: TGTGCCAGCAGCCCCGGCGGGAGGCGGGATTTT. Residues: CASSPGGRRDF.

The CDR3 DNA is TGCGCCAGCAGCCGAACTGTCGTACTCCTTAATTCACCCCTCCACTTT. This encodes CASSRTVVLLNSPLHF. This chain uses TRBV4-3 with TRBJ1-6; D gene uncertain. Germline CDR1 reads LGHNA; CDR2 reads YSLEER. Trimming removed 4 bases at V and 6 bases at J, with 16 bases between. The CDR3 sequence is 16 residues long.

The chain uses TRBV9 and TRBJ2-7; 7 nucleotides line up with TRBD1. Germline-derived CDR1 and CDR2 are SGDLS and YYNGEE. This CDR3 spans 15 amino acids. V was clipped by 4 bases and J by 1 base; unmatched bases: 8. CDR3 sequence: CASSPQGQDSYEQYF. The DNA for the CDR3 is TGTGCCAGCAGCCCCCAAGGACAGGATTCCTACGAGCAGTACTTC.

The chain joins TRBV4-1 to TRBJ1-2; 7 bases align to TRBD1. Germline values: CDR1 MGHRA, CDR2 YSYEKL. This CDR3 is built from 14 residues. J gave up 3 bases and V 6 bases, and 7 bases lay outside the gene matches. The CDR3 is CASSSLQGDYGYTF. As DNA, the CDR3 is TGCGCCAGCAGTTCCCTTCAGGGGGACTATGGCTACACCTTC.